This T cell receptor beta chain comes out of a study of blood T cell repertoires in COVID-19. Study at large: Samples came from the United States, Italy and Spain, spanning acute and convalescent COVID-19. In each case, the material was cDNA or gDNA derived from T cells, B-cell-depleted T cells, or PBMCs.

V shed 9 bases, J shed 2 bases, and the junction held 7 bases outside the gene matches. Germline V CDR1 and CDR2: SNHLY, FYNNEI. The CDR3 totals 14 residues. Authors' analysis steps: Counts of nucleated cells, estimated from reference gene primer amplification, were obtained. Sequenced by immunoSEQ multiplex PCR; TCRdb stores in-frame clones only, minus some. For V, J and clone size, that table is used; D and trimming come from the DNA. The sample has about 85,000 clones, around 90% seen once. J is TRBJ2-1 and V is TRBV2; 7 bases map to TRBD2. Sequencing was carried out using peripheral blood. The TCR comes from a woman at least 80 years old with active or convalescent COVID-19. CDR3 DNA: TGTGCCAGTAACGGGCTAGCGGCCTACAATGAGCAGTTCTTC. Translated: CASNGLAAYNEQFF.